Below are 2 T cell receptor beta chains sequenced from a single sample in a study of CD8+CD57+ T cells in acquired aplastic anemia listed by TCRdb under 2018. Flow cytometry had shown CD8+CD57+ cell expansion in the patients selected for sequencing. The sequencer listed for this sample is Illumina HiSeq 2000. Profiling of TCR beta VDJ combinations and CDR3 sequences used genomic DNA as the template. TCRdb's own reprocessing of the public reads used fastp at Q25 and MiXCR and kept productive beta chains. Identical CDR3 protein sequences are pooled into one entry, listed with their most common genes and DNA. The sample table holds around 430,000 distinct CDR3 sequences, of which less than 35% were seen once. The top ten hold 0.82% of the sample. The sequenced material came from sorted CD4+, CD8+, or CD8+CD57+ T cells (not recorded which) from PBMCs. These receptors were collected from a human donor with aplastic anemia.

Remarks on this clonotype: The CDR3 does not close with the conserved phenylalanine or tryptophan, likely indicating a read error. This chain uses TRBV25-1 with TRBJ1-2; TRBD1 might be the D (6 bases). In germline, CDR1 is MGHDK, CDR2 SYGVNS. The CDR3 consists of 13 residues. V was cut by 2 bases and J by 3 bases, with 7 bases left in between. The CDR3 sequence is CASSEGTYYGYTS. The CDR3 DNA reads as TGTGCCAGCAGTGAAGGGACATACTATGGCTACACCTCC.

This chain joins TRBV10-3 and TRBJ1-4; D unresolved. The CDR3 contains 14 residues. V lost 4 bases and J lost 6, with 12 bases in between. Germline values: CDR1 ENHRY, CDR2 SYGVKD. The CDR3 is CAISGPSRDEKLFF. In DNA form, the CDR3 reads TGTGCCATCAGTGGTCCGTCGCGGGATGAAAAACTGTTTTTT.